Described below is a single TCR beta chain sequence and its context. The data were taken from a study of blood T cell repertoires in COVID-19. Across the whole study: Both acute and convalescent COVID-19 samples were obtained from the United States, Italy and Spain. From T cells, B-cell-depleted T cells, or PBMCs came the material, which was cDNA or gDNA.

Assay: immunoSEQ multiplex PCR; the TCRdb copy retains only in-frame clones and omits some. The sample yields 380,000 or so clones, around 89% seen once. V shed 7 bases and J shed 4 bases, with 16 bases lying between them. Looked up from germline, CDR1 is SNHLY and CDR2 is FYNNEI. CDR3 length equals 14 residues. Sequenced material: peripheral blood. This chain connects TRBV2 to TRBJ1-1; D unclear. This TCR was recovered from a man aged 35 to 55 with acute or convalescent COVID-19. The CDR3 DNA is TGTGCCAGCATTGTGAGGGTTGTTGGCACTGAAGCTTTCTTT. As protein: CASIVRVVGTEAFF.